These T cell receptor beta chains were read from a single sample in a study of T cells in localized non-small cell lung cancer. The data were produced by immunoSEQ multiplex PCR, yet TCRdb's version contains in-frame clones alone and is incomplete. This sample has tens of thousands of clones, with 88% found just once. The source material was PBMCs, sampled before any cancer treatment. The receptors derive from a man aged 35 to 70 with stage II lung adenocarcinoma. Each CDR3 is given with its conserved first and last residue.

V gene,J gene,CDR3 protein
TRBV10-1,TRBJ2-7,CASSAGGSGGYEQYF
TRBV28,TRBJ1-5,CASLRGGQPQHF
TRBV6-1,TRBJ2-2,CASSEPISSWNPGELFF
TRBV11-3,TRBJ2-4,CASSSRTGMAKNIQYF
TRBV4-1,TRBJ1-2,CASSQQSSRGAVSGYTF
TRBV30,TRBJ1-1,CAWSVALVTEAFF
TRBV5-1,TRBJ1-6,CASSLAPALPNSPLHF
TRBV19,TRBJ2-6,CASSIPALNSGANVLTF
TRBV10-1,TRBJ2-5,CASSESTSGQETQYF
TRBV10-3,TRBJ2-7,CAISEGSGGSYEQYF
TRBV7-2,TRBJ2-1,CASSLGQYNEQFF
TRBV4-1,TRBJ2-1,CAKTGSGRAYNEQFF
TRBV7-9,TRBJ1-4,CASSLGTTNEKLFF
TRBV4-1,TRBJ2-7,CASSQDGDSATYEQYF
TRBV6-4,TRBJ1-6,CASSDSGPNSPLHF
TRBV6-5,TRBJ2-7,CASSFSYEQYF
TRBV27,TRBJ1-6,CASSFGAYNSPLHF
TRBV30,TRBJ2-1,CAWSAPDRYNEQFF
TRBV28,TRBJ1-2,CASSLAGDGYTF
TRBV5-1,TRBJ2-1,CASSLGLAYYNEQFF
TRBV19,TRBJ2-1,CASSVGTYNEQFF
TRBV29-1,TRBJ2-7,CSVEDGSYEQYF
TRBV6-5,TRBJ2-7,CASYRGPGIYEQYF
TRBV27,TRBJ1-5,CASSRSVGDNQPQHF
TRBV5-1,TRBJ2-7,CASSLEGSDSYEQYF